Below, one T cell receptor (beta chain) is given with its context. The sample comes from a study of blood T cell repertoires in COVID-19. Study at large: T cells, B-cell-depleted T cells, or PBMCs supplied cDNA or gDNA.

TCRdb keeps only in-frame clones here, not all; method: immunoSEQ multiplex PCR. This table has roughly 100,000 clones, 91% appearing once. This clonotype originated in a man in his forties or fifties with acute or convalescent COVID-19. Input material: peripheral blood.

This chain's CDR3 is CASSTATNEKLFF. CDR3 nucleotides: TGTGCCAGCAGCACTGCAACTAATGAAAAACTGTTTTTT. The genes are TRBV5-5 and TRBJ1-4; no reliable D call. Germline V gene sequence: CDR1 SGHKS, CDR2 YYEKEE (reference sequence). Deletions cut 4 bases from V and 0 bases from J, with 4 bases between. CDR3 length: 13 residues.